Listed here are 32 T cell receptor beta chains from one sample, sequenced in a study of shared clonotypes between healthy human individuals. TCRdb keeps only in-frame clones here, not all; method: immunoSEQ multiplex PCR. Among more than 2 million clones listed, almost 96% were seen once. Sample: naive CD4+ T cells sorted from blood. Subset: CD45RA+ positively selected. The origin of the receptors is a man younger than 30 in good health.

The J gene is TRBJ2-7, the V gene TRBV5-1; D is ambiguous. With 1 base removed from V and 3 bases from J, the gap between germline ends came to 11 bases. Germline CDR1 reads SGHRS; CDR2 reads YFSETQ. This CDR3 comprises 14 residues. The CDR3 sequence: CASSLPNLDYEQYF. The CDR3 nucleotides are TGCGCCAGCAGCTTGCCCAATCTCGACTACGAGCAGTACTTC.

The chain uses TRBV18 and TRBJ2-7, with D uncertain. Germline-derived CDR1 and CDR2 are KGHSH and LQKENI. V gave up 6 bases and J gave up 0 bases, with 9 bases separating them. The CDR3 runs 13 residues. CDR3 sequence reads: CASSLKSSYEQYF. The CDR3 DNA reads as TGTGCCAGCTCCCTCAAGAGCTCCTACGAGCAGTACTTC. Looking up the rest from reference TRBV18 and TRBJ2-7 gives the full variable domain: NAGVMQNPRHLVRRRGQEARLRCSPMKGHSHVYWYRQLPEEGLKFMVYLQKENIIDESGMPKERFSAEFPKEGPSILRIQQVVRGDSAAYFCASSLKSSYEQYFGPGTRLTVT.

This chain joins TRBV2 and TRBJ2-7, with 8 bases that match TRBD2. J lost 3 bases, V lost 4 bases, and 5 bases had no gene match. The germline V gene has CDR1 SNHLY and CDR2 FYNNEI. CDR3 length: 14 amino acids. DNA for the CDR3: TGTGCCAGCAGTGCCAGCGGGGGCCTCTACGAGCAGTACTTC. It translates to CASSASGGLYEQYF. The complete variable domain, with remaining parts taken from reference TRBV2 and TRBJ2-7, reads EPEVTQTPSHQVTQMGQEVILRCVPISNHLYFYWYRQILGQKVEFLVSFYNNEISEKSEIFDDQFSVERPDGSNFTLKIRSTKLEDSAMYFCASSASGGLYEQYFGPGTRLTVT.

A remark on this clone: The same CDR3 arises from other DNA sequences in this sample as well. The chain couples TRBV5-1 to TRBJ2-3; D gene ambiguous. The CDR3 has 12 amino acids. Germline lookup yields CDR1 SGHRS and CDR2 YFSETQ. V was pared by 0 bases and J by 6 bases, with 5 bases between. As DNA, the CDR3 is TGCGCCAGCAGCTTGGTGGGCGATACGCAGTATTTT. Translated: CASSLVGDTQYF.

The DNA of the CDR3 is TGTGCCAGCAGCTACCCCGGGACTAGCTTCGAGACCCAGTACTTC. Its protein is CASSYPGTSFETQYF. The chain uses TRBV5-4 and TRBJ2-5, with 9 bases lining up with TRBD2. The length of the CDR3 is 15 residues. Trimming removed 3 bases from V and 5 bases from J; junction bases left unmatched: 8. Germline CDR1 reads SGHNT; CDR2 reads YYREEE (reference sequence).

The chain joins TRBV29-1 to TRBJ2-2; D remains ambiguous. With 4 bases removed from V and 6 bases from J, the gap between germline ends came to 24 bases. The CDR3 extends over 17 amino acids. Per germline, CDR1 SQVTM and CDR2 ANQGSEA. DNA of the CDR3: TGCAGCGTTGGGGATCCGGGTCTCATATCACCCCCCGGGGAGCTGTTTTTT. It yields the protein CSVGDPGLISPPGELFF.

This chain links TRBV15 with TRBJ2-7, with D possibly matching TRBD2 (5 bases). V was clipped by 1 base and J by 3 bases, with 10 bases between them. The CDR3 has 14 amino acids. Germline CDR1 is LNHNV and CDR2 is YYDKDF (reference sequence). This chain's CDR3 is CATSRGRGFYEQYF. CDR3 coding DNA: TGTGCCACCAGCAGAGGGCGCGGGTTCTACGAGCAGTACTTC.

The genes are TRBV5-1 and TRBJ1-2; 10 nucleotides match TRBD1. Germline V CDR1 and CDR2: SGHRS, YFSETQ. J was trimmed by 3 bases and V by 4 bases; bases with no gene match: 12. The CDR3 sequence is 17 residues long. CDR3 in DNA: TGCGCCAGCAGCAGACAGACAGGGGGCGCGGGTGACTATGGCTACACCTTC. Translated, it gives CASSRQTGGAGDYGYTF.

The chain uses TRBV9 and TRBJ2-1; TRBD1 matches at 9 bases. The ends lost 2 bases at V and 3 bases at J; junction bases unmatched: 3. This CDR3 contains 15 residues. Germline V gives CDR1 SGDLS, CDR2 YYNGEE. The chain's CDR3 is CASSVSGQGYNEQFF. As DNA, the CDR3 is TGTGCCAGCAGCGTGTCGGGACAGGGCTACAATGAGCAGTTCTTC.

The gene calls are TRBV5-1 and TRBJ1-1, with D possibly TRBD1 on 5 matching bases. The V gene's germline CDR1 is SGHRS and CDR2 YFSETQ. This CDR3 is built from 16 residues. V was trimmed by 2 bases and J by 4 bases, leaving 18 bases between them. The CDR3 DNA reads as TGCGCCAGCAGCTTCGTAGGTTGGGGCTTCGGCACTGAAGCTTTCTTT. Translated: CASSFVGWGFGTEAFF.

The chain is built from TRBV5-1 and TRBJ2-1; D not resolved. The CDR3 has 16 residues. Germline values: CDR1 SGHRS, CDR2 YFSETQ. Trimming removed 2 bases at V and 0 bases at J, with 12 bases between. The CDR3 is CASSFYSLSSYNEQFF. The CDR3 nucleotides are TGCGCCAGCAGCTTCTATAGTTTGAGCTCCTACAATGAGCAGTTCTTC.

This clone came up once. The gene calls are TRBV5-8 and TRBJ2-5; 12 bases agree with TRBD1. V dropped 3 bases and J dropped 0; count of bases not matched to a gene: 3. The germline gives CDR1 SGHTS, CDR2 YDEGEE. The length of the CDR3 is 16 residues. CDR3 in amino acids: CASSWGQGAYQETQYF. The CDR3 bases are TGTGCCAGCAGCTGGGGACAGGGGGCGTACCAAGAGACCCAGTACTTC.

The CDR3 is CASSYSRGKSYEQYF. The DNA for the CDR3 is TGTGCCAGCAGTTACTCGAGAGGGAAGAGCTACGAGCAGTACTTC. The chain recombines TRBV6-6 with TRBJ2-7; D is perhaps TRBD2 (5 bases). This CDR3 is 15 amino acids long. V lost 0 bases and J 3 bases, leaving 12 bases between the germline ends. The germline CDR1 and CDR2 sequences are MNHNY and SVGAGI (reference sequence).

This chain connects TRBV5-8 to TRBJ1-2; D may be TRBD1 (6 bases). The V end was cut by 6 bases, the J end by 4 bases, with 22 bases between. The CDR3 consists of 16 residues. Germline assignment: CDR1 SGHTS and CDR2 YDEGEE. The CDR3 protein is CASTSTDLLGAYGYTF. In DNA form, the CDR3 reads TGTGCCAGCACTTCAACCGACCTACTGGGGGCCTATGGCTACACCTTC. Complete variable domain (other parts from reference TRBV5-8 and TRBJ1-2): EAGVTQSPTHLIKTRGQQATLRCSPISGHTSVYWYQQALGLGLQFLLWYDEGEERNRGNFPPRFSGRQFPNYSSELNVNALELEDSALYLCASTSTDLLGAYGYTFGSGTRLTVV.

This clone showed up just a few times. The chain recombines TRBV19 with TRBJ1-6; D might be TRBD1 (5 bases). Trimming removed 4 bases at V and 13 bases at J, with 17 bases between. CDR3 length: 14 residues. The germline V gene encodes CDR1 LNHDA and CDR2 SQIVND (reference sequence). The CDR3 region is CASSTGTAITPLHF. The CDR3 DNA reads as TGTGCCAGTAGTACCGGGACTGCCATCACTCCCCTCCACTTT.

The CDR3 reads CASKFPGLAGGPADTQYF. CDR3 DNA: TGTGCCAGCAAATTCCCGGGACTAGCGGGGGGGCCCGCAGATACGCAGTATTTT. V and J are TRBV2 and TRBJ2-3; 16 bases line up with TRBD2. V gave up 7 bases and J gave up 4 bases; unmatched junction bases: 11. The CDR3 is 18 residues long. CDR1 and CDR2 from the germline V gene are SNHLY and FYNNEI. The variable domain in full, completed from reference TRBV2 and TRBJ2-3, reads EPEVTQTPSHQVTQMGQEVILRCVPISNHLYFYWYRQILGQKVEFLVSFYNNEISEKSEIFDDQFSVERPDGSNFTLKIRSTKLEDSAMYFCASKFPGLAGGPADTQYFGPGTRLTVL.

The rearrangement links TRBV4-1 to TRBJ1-4; a weak D match, TRBD1 (5 bases). V was pared by 6 bases and J by 5 bases, with 13 bases between. The CDR3 is made up of 14 amino acids. CDR1 MGHRA and CDR2 YSYEKL come from the germline V gene. CDR3 nucleotide sequence: TGCGCCAGCAGTCTCGAGCAGGGAAATGAAAAACTGTTTTTT. It encodes CASSLEQGNEKLFF.

About this clone itself: Other DNA variants within this sample encode the same CDR3. The genes are TRBV5-1 and TRBJ2-2, with 7 positions matching TRBD1. Germline V lookup: CDR1 SGHRS, CDR2 YFSETQ. Unmatched junction bases numbered 2, after V lost 3 bases and J lost 3 bases. This CDR3 region has 14 residues. CDR3 coding DNA: TGCGCCAGCAGCTCGGGACAGTACACCGGGGAGCTGTTTTTT. Translated: CASSSGQYTGELFF.

V is TRBV7-9 and J is TRBJ1-1, with D hard to call. V was clipped by 7 bases and J by 1 base, with 16 bases between them. Germline values: CDR1 SEHNR, CDR2 FQNEAQ (reference sequence). The CDR3 extends over 15 amino acids. The CDR3 protein is CASTIRVVGNTEAFF. CDR3 bases: TGTGCCAGCACAATAAGGGTGGTGGGGAACACTGAAGCTTTCTTT.

The rearrangement links TRBV30 to TRBJ2-2, with D unclear. Trimming left V 2 bases short and J 8 bases short, with 15 bases between. Germline-derived CDR1 and CDR2 are GTSNPN and SVGIG (reference sequence). This CDR3 is built from 14 residues. The CDR3 spells CAWSPEPAVGELFF. DNA of the CDR3: TGTGCCTGGAGTCCCGAACCGGCGGTGGGGGAGCTGTTTTTT.

This clone was observed a single time. The gene calls are TRBV6-1 and TRBJ2-5, with D perhaps TRBD1 or TRBD2 (5 bases each). The CDR3 is 15 residues long. V was cut by 4 bases and J by 5 bases, with 17 bases left in between. Per germline, CDR1 MNHNS and CDR2 SASEGT. The CDR3 nucleotides read TGTGCCAGCAGTGGGGGGACCTTCCGTGGGGAGACCCAGTACTTC. This sequence encodes CASSGGTFRGETQYF.

The chain joins TRBV28 to TRBJ2-3; 8 positions agree with TRBD1. The germline CDR1 and CDR2 sequences are MDHEN and SYDVKM. This CDR3 has 17 amino acids. J was trimmed by 1 base and V by 5 bases; bases with no gene match: 11. CDR3 loop: CASSLRQGRQGTDTQYF. The CDR3 DNA reads as TGTGCCAGCAGTCTCAGACAGGGGCGTCAAGGCACAGATACGCAGTATTTT.

The CDR3: CASSVGIEGLNTEAFF. As DNA, the CDR3 is TGTGCCAGCAGCGTAGGGATCGAGGGATTGAACACTGAAGCTTTCTTT. The chain uses TRBV9 and TRBJ1-1; D gene unclear. The CDR3 sequence is 16 residues long. The germline CDR1 and CDR2 sequences are SGDLS and YYNGEE. The V gene lost 0 bases and the J gene lost 0 bases, with 12 bases spanning the gap.

This clone occurred a few times. The V gene is TRBV7-6, the J gene TRBJ2-1; D might be TRBD1 or TRBD2, each matching 6 bases. The CDR3 is 12 amino acids. Per the germline V gene, CDR1 is SGHVS and CDR2 is FNYEAQ. The V end lost 6 bases, the J end lost 11 bases, and 14 bases lay between the germline ends. The CDR3 region has the DNA TGTGCCAGCAGACTACTAGGGGGGCAGCAGTTCTTC. Its translation is CASRLLGGQQFF. Full variable domain (missing parts from reference TRBV7-6 and TRBJ2-1): GAGVSQSPRYKVTKRGQDVALRCDPISGHVSLYWYRQALGQGPEFLTYFNYEAQQDKSGLPNDRFSAERPEGSISTLTIQRTEQRDSAMYRCASRLLGGQQFFGPGTRLTVL.

This clone appeared once. The chain has TRBV30 and TRBJ1-3, with a tentative D call TRBD1 (5 bases). Trimming shortened V by 2 bases and J by 4 bases, and 12 bases separated the two germline ends. Germline lookup yields CDR1 GTSNPN and CDR2 SVGIG (reference sequence). The length of the CDR3 is 14 residues. The CDR3 reads CAWSHPGVGNTIYF. CDR3 sequence (DNA): TGTGCCTGGAGTCACCCGGGGGTGGGAAACACCATATATTTT.

The chain couples TRBV5-4 to TRBJ2-1; TRBD1 matches at 8 bases. Germline V lookup: CDR1 SGHNT, CDR2 YYREEE (reference sequence). The V segment lost 6 bases and the J segment 3 bases; nucleotides outside the gene matches: 5. The CDR3 contains 14 residues. The CDR3: CASKDRGSYNEQFF. The CDR3 DNA reads TGTGCCAGCAAAGACAGGGGCAGCTACAATGAGCAGTTCTTC. The full variable domain, completed using reference TRBV5-4 and TRBJ2-1, is ETGVTQSPTHLIKTRGQQVTLRCSSQSGHNTVSWYQQALGQGPQFIFQYYREEENGRGNFPPRFSGLQFPNYSSELNVNALELDDSALYLCASKDRGSYNEQFFGPGTRLTVL.

The genes are TRBV5-1 and TRBJ2-5; D call uncertain. V lost 4 bases to trimming and J lost 5 bases, with 21 bases between them. Germline V gives CDR1 SGHRS, CDR2 YFSETQ. The CDR3 is made up of 16 amino acids. The CDR3 nucleotides read TGCGCCAGCAGCGAAGAGAGGACCTCCAGTAAGGAGACCCAGTACTTC. It yields the protein CASSEERTSSKETQYF.

The genes are TRBV11-3 and TRBJ2-7, with D perhaps matching TRBD2 (5 bases). The ends were cut back, 1 base at V and 0 bases at J, with 10 bases in the middle. The CDR3 loop spans 15 amino acids. In germline, CDR1 is SGHNT, CDR2 YENEEA. In nucleotides, the CDR3 is TGTGCCAGCAGCTTAGTTCTTGGGAGCTCCTACGAGCAGTACTTC. Protein sequence: CASSLVLGSSYEQYF.

CDR3 in amino acids: CASSVGRSGSVHEQYF. DNA for the CDR3: TGTGCCAGCAGCGTAGGCAGGAGCGGGAGTGTACACGAGCAGTACTTC. The V call is TRBV9, the J call TRBJ2-7; 8 nucleotides align to TRBD2. The V gene's germline CDR1 is SGDLS and CDR2 YYNGEE. This CDR3 has 16 amino acids. J lost 5 bases, V lost 0 bases, and 10 bases had no gene match. The full variable domain, its missing parts supplied by reference TRBV9 and TRBJ2-7, is DSGVTQTPKHLITATGQRVTLRCSPRSGDLSVYWYQQSLDQGLQFLIQYYNGEERAKGNILERFSAQQFPDLHSELNLSSLELGDSALYFCASSVGRSGSVHEQYFGPGTRLTVT.

CDR3 nucleotide sequence: TGTGCCAGCAGTCGGTGGGGTATAGAAGAAGAGACCCAGTACTTC. It codes for CASSRWGIEEETQYF. The rearrangement joins TRBV27 to TRBJ2-5; D is uncertain. V lost 5 bases and J lost 3, with 16 bases in between. CDR1 and CDR2 (germline): MNHEY, SMNVEV (reference sequence). The CDR3 covers 15 residues.

V usage is TRBV7-2 and J usage is TRBJ2-7, with 10 bases fitting TRBD1. CDR3 length: 15 amino acids. With 3 bases clipped from V and 4 bases from J, the junction kept 6 bases outside the gene matches. Germline CDR1 reads SGHTA; CDR2 reads FQGNSA. DNA of the CDR3: TGTGCCAGCAGCTTCCTTGGGGGACAGGGGTACGAGCAGTACTTC. It is translated as CASSFLGGQGYEQYF.

The chain is built from TRBV6-5 and TRBJ1-1; no clear D. Trimming took 8 bases from V and 0 from J, leaving 13 bases between them. CDR3 size: 14 residues. Germline loops: CDR1 MNHEY, CDR2 SVGAGI. The CDR3 loop reads CASFRPGMNTEAFF. In nucleotides, the CDR3 is TGTGCCAGCTTCCGCCCGGGCATGAACACTGAAGCTTTCTTT.